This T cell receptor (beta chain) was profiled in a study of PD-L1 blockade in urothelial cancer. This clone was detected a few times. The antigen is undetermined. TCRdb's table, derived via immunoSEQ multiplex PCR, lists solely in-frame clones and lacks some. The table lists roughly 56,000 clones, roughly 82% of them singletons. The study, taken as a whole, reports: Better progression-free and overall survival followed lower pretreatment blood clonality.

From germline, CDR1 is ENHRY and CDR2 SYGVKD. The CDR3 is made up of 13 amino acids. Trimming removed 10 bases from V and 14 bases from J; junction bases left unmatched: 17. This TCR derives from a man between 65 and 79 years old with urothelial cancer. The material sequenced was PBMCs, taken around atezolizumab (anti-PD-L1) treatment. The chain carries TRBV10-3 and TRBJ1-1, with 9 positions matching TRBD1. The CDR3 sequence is CASQPTGGATGFF. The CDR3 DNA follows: TGTGCCAGCCAACCGACAGGGGGTGCGACGGGATTCTTT.